The sequence of this T cell receptor beta chain was determined in a study of shared T cell receptors in the human thymus. Deletions cut 3 bases from V and 2 bases from J, with 11 bases between. Germline V lookup: CDR1 MDHEN, CDR2 SYDVKM. There are 15 residues in the CDR3. The protocol was immunoSEQ multiplex PCR, while the TCRdb copy is restricted to in-frame clones and leaves out a portion. The data hold 550,000 to 800,000 clones, with 70% to 90% observed a single time. The same data also went into a second study, on human thymus T cells. Per that paper: Healthy Finnish infants undergoing corrective surgery for congenital heart defects were the donors. Corrective cardiac operations yielded the resected thymus tissue. Repertoires from thymus and blood appeared to show biased V and J gene usage. Related studies noted strongly shared thymic repertoires across unrelated people.

The chain couples TRBV28 to TRBJ1-5; no reliable D call. The specimen was thymocytes. The origin of this receptor is a girl less than two years old with a congenital heart defect. CDR3 sequence reads: CASSFFLSGNQPQHF. The CDR3 DNA reads as TGTGCCAGCAGTTTCTTTTTGTCTGGCAATCAGCCCCAGCATTTT.